This passage covers 5 T cell receptor beta chains from one sample sequenced in a study of identical twins (TCRdb year 2016). The method behind the library was 5' RACE. Sequenced using an Illumina HiSeq 2000. The raw public data were reprocessed by TCRdb itself: fastp quality trimming at Q25, MiXCR clonotype calling, in-frame beta chains only. Each record represents a unique CDR3 protein, reported with the most common genes and DNA among its rows. The sample table records 700,000 or so distinct CDR3 sequences; more than 6.5% of these occur just once. Clones ranked in the top ten supply more than 0.75% of the sample. This same sample was also taken into another study, of yellow fever vaccine responses in identical twins.

The specimen was PBMCs. These receptors came from a woman in her late teens or twenties in good health.

The chain combines TRBV27 with TRBJ2-7, with 7 positions matching TRBD2. The CDR3 loop spans 16 amino acids. In germline, CDR1 is MNHEY, CDR2 SMNVEV (reference sequence). Trimming took 5 bases from V and 4 from J; bases not matched to a gene: 14. The CDR3 DNA is TGTGCCAGCAGTCCTCCTGGGGGAGGGCCGTCGTACGAGCAGTACTTC. As protein: CASSPPGGGPSYEQYF.

This clonotype was seen many times. V usage is TRBV24-1 and J usage is TRBJ2-7, with 7 bases matching TRBD2. The germline gives CDR1 KGHDR, CDR2 SFDVKD. V shed 7 bases and J 5 bases; nucleotides not matched to a gene: 7. The CDR3 has 13 residues. CDR3 sequence (DNA): TGTGCCACCAGATCTAGCGGCGCTAACGAGCAGTACTTC. This encodes CATRSSGANEQYF.

This clonotype turned up a few times. The chain uses TRBV4-3 and TRBJ2-4; 7 bases fit TRBD1. The trim removed 8 bases at V and 0 bases at J, leaving 13 bases unmatched. In germline, CDR1 is LGHNA, CDR2 YSLEER. This CDR3 has 17 residues. For the CDR3, the DNA is TGCGCCAGCGGGACCCCTAAAGACAGGGTAGCCAAAAACATTCAGTACTTC. Its protein product is CASGTPKDRVAKNIQYF.

V gene TRBV5-1 combines with J gene TRBJ1-1; no firm D call. The length of the CDR3 is 15 residues. Germline lookup yields CDR1 SGHRS and CDR2 YFSETQ. The V gene lost 4 bases and the J gene lost 4 bases, with 17 bases spanning the gap. CDR3 DNA sequence: TGCGCCAGCAGCCCTGTAGAAGCCCGGGGCACTGAAGCTTTCTTT. The encoded protein is CASSPVEARGTEAFF.

The rearrangement uses TRBV29-1 and TRBJ1-1; tentatively, D is TRBD1 (6 bases). Germline V gene sequence: CDR1 SQVTM, CDR2 ANQGSEA. The CDR3 covers 15 residues. The germline V and J ends were trimmed by 6 bases and 5 bases, with 22 bases remaining between them. The CDR3 DNA sequence: TGCAGCGTCCGCCCCTTTTCGGGGGCTGGTACTGAAGCTTTCTTT. Translated, it gives CSVRPFSGAGTEAFF.